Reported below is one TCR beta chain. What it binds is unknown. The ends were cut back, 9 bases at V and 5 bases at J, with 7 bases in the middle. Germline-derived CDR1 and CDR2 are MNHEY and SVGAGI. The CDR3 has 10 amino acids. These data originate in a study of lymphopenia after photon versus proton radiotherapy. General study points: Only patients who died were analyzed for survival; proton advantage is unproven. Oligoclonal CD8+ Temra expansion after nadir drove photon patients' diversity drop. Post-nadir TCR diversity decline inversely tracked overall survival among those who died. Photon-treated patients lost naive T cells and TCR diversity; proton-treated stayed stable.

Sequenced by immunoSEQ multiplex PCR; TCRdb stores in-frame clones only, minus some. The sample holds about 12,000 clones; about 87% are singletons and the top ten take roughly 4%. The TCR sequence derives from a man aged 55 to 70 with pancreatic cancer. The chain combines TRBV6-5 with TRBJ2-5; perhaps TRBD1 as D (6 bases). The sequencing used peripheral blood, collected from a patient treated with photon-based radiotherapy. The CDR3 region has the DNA TGTGCCAGTACAGGGGAGACCCAGTACTTC. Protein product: CASTGETQYF.